These 6 T cell receptor beta chains were sequenced from one sample in a study of Ad26.COV2.S vaccination and SARS-CoV-2 variants. Treatment in this sample: roughly 18 received Ad26.COV2.S at low or high dose, single or two shots; roughly 5 received placebo; per-sample allocation not given. Sampling was performed 63 days after the first vaccine or placebo injection. Sequenced by immunoSEQ multiplex PCR; TCRdb stores in-frame clones only, minus some. Of approximately 300,000 clones in the sample, around 81% are singletons; the top ten hold 2.1%. The sample consisted of peripheral blood, taken in a trial of Ad26.COV2.S vaccine versus placebo. The receptors come from a person aged 18 to 65 who received the Ad26.COV2.S COVID-19 vaccine or a placebo.

The chain has TRBV5-1 and TRBJ2-1, with 10 nucleotides matching TRBD2. Unmatched junction bases numbered 5, after V lost 4 bases and J lost 4 bases. CDR1 and CDR2 from the germline V gene are SGHRS and YFSETQ. The CDR3 has 15 amino acids. The CDR3 region has the DNA TGCGCCAGCAGCAAAACTAGCGGGGCTTACAATGAGCAGTTCTTC. Its translation: CASSKTSGAYNEQFF.

The chain uses TRBV7-9 and TRBJ2-7; 10 bases line up with TRBD1. From germline, CDR1 is SEHNR and CDR2 FQNEAQ (reference sequence). V shed 5 bases, J shed 7 bases, and the junction held 2 bases outside the gene matches. This CDR3 is 12 amino acids long. This CDR3 is CASSDRGLEQYF. CDR3 bases: TGTGCCAGCAGCGACAGGGGGCTTGAGCAGTACTTC.

This rearrangement joins TRBV28 to TRBJ2-3; 10 bases match TRBD1. This CDR3 is 17 amino acids long. The V and J ends lost 2 bases and 6 bases, in that order; junction bases with no gene match: 11. CDR1 and CDR2 (germline): MDHEN, SYDVKM. The CDR3 DNA reads as TGTGCCAGCAGTTTACGGGGACAGGGGCTCCCGCGGGATACGCAGTATTTT. Encoded protein: CASSLRGQGLPRDTQYF.

The chain combines TRBV5-6 with TRBJ2-7; TRBD2 is a possible D gene (6 bases). V lost 2 bases, J lost 5 bases, and 11 bases lay in between. Germline CDR1 reads SGHDT; CDR2 reads YYEEEE. The CDR3 length is 13 residues. The CDR3 region has the DNA TGTGCCAGCAGCTTTGCCGGAGGGAACGAGCAGTACTTC. It specifies CASSFAGGNEQYF.

The chain has TRBV19 and TRBJ1-5; D might be TRBD1 (6 bases). The CDR3 is 13 amino acids. Germline V lookup: CDR1 LNHDA, CDR2 SQIVND (reference sequence). V lost 10 bases, J lost 4 bases, and 14 bases lay in between. CDR3 bases: TGTGCCACTACAGACAGGACTAATCAGCCCCAGCATTTT. Encoded protein: CATTDRTNQPQHF.

The chain uses TRBV12-5 and TRBJ1-1, with a weak D call TRBD1 (5 bases). The V and J ends lost 4 bases and 1 base respectively, with 13 bases between them. Germline CDR1 reads LGHNT; CDR2 reads FRNRAP. The length of the CDR3 is 15 residues. The CDR3 here is CASGSPGEPNTEAFF. The CDR3 nucleotides are TGTGCTAGTGGTTCCCCGGGGGAGCCGAACACTGAAGCTTTCTTT.